The T cell receptor (beta chain) described here comes from a study of response to subunit inactivated influenza vaccine (dated by TCRdb to the late 2010s). With regard to the full study: The study used deep quantitative T cell receptor repertoire profiling to track responses to a trivalent subunit inactivated influenza vaccine. Points the paper makes about the study in general: The authors suggested that each seasonal influenza vaccination may recruit only a limited number of new T cells.

This clonotype appeared a few times. The antigen it binds to is not known. The sample holds no much larger clone one base away, and base qualities are not on file. V and J are truncated by 3 bases and 1 base respectively, leaving an intervening sequence of 6 bases. In the germline V gene, CDR1 corresponds to ENHRY and CDR2 to SYGVKD. The CDR3 runs 13 residues from the cysteine to the phenylalanine. Only the CDR3 region is kept as DNA, spanning 39 bases read in frame from base 1. Libraries were prepared through RT-PCR. This sample was sequenced with an Illumina HiSeq 2500. Using fastp at Q25 and MiXCR, TCRdb reprocessed the public reads and kept productive beta chains. Rows matching on CDR3 protein sequence are summarized as one entry with the most common DNA and genes. In this sample the table shows about 540,000 distinct CDR3 sequences, 20% to 25% of which occur a single time. 2.5% to 3% of the sample is taken by the ten largest.

Separately, the same data were catalogued under a study of T cells expressing NK-cell markers. As noted in the second study: 5'RACE template switching, by which a universal primer site and unique molecular identifiers were added, was used to make TCR beta cDNA libraries. Three sorted T-cell subsets (CD3+CD56+NKG2C+, CD3+CD56+NKG2C- and CD3+CD56-NKG2C+) from several donors had their TCR beta-chain repertoires profiled. Of the eight sequenced donors, seven were found to be HCMV-seropositive and one was found to be HCMV-seronegative. In several experiments an anti-gammadeltaTCR antibody was added to restrict sorting to alphabetaTCR-expressing T cells. In six donors, the dominant CD3+CD56+NKG2C+ clonotypes were among the top 10 CD8+ clonotypes and accounted for roughly 1.0-7.5% of CD8+ T cells. Those dominant clonotypes were again the most abundant among CD3+CD56-NKG2C+ cells in several donors, at roughly 25-65%. It remained unclear whether the expanded NKG2C-expressing T cell clones were specific for HCMV antigens. The study sequenced eight donors, all healthy volunteers chosen at random: three men and five women. To determine HCMV serostatus, a commercial ELISA kit was used to detect HCMV-specific IgG in serum. Peripheral blood mononuclear cells were isolated from blood by Ficoll density gradient centrifugation. CD4+ and CD8+ T cells were isolated from PBMC by magnetic immunoseparation with Miltenyi isolation kits. Synthesis of cDNA was primed from the TCR beta constant segment and was followed by two consecutive PCR amplification steps. The libraries were sequenced on Illumina HiSeq 2000/2500, MiSeq or NextSeq, producing 2 x 150 bp reads. MIGEC was used to demultiplex reads and group reads by UMI, and MiTCR was used to assemble and quantify clonotypes. To remove erroneous sequences, TCR cDNA sequences were retained only when supported by two or more reads. Downstream repertoire analysis used the tcR package, and clonotypes were matched across fractions by CDR3 nucleotide sequence plus V segment. VDJmatch was used to annotate antigen specificity against VDJdb, with one amino acid substitution in CDR3 allowed.

This sequence originates from a man in his fifties who received an inactivated influenza vaccine. Donor details come from another sample of the same person, matched by shared clones. The chain is made from TRBV10-3 and TRBJ1-1, with an unclear D gene assignment. Source: CD4+ T cells sorted from PBMCs, taken roughly 12 days after vaccination. The CDR3 sequence is CAISDKGNTEAFF. The DNA sequence is TGTGCCATCAGTGATAAGGGGAACACTGAAGCTTTCTTT.